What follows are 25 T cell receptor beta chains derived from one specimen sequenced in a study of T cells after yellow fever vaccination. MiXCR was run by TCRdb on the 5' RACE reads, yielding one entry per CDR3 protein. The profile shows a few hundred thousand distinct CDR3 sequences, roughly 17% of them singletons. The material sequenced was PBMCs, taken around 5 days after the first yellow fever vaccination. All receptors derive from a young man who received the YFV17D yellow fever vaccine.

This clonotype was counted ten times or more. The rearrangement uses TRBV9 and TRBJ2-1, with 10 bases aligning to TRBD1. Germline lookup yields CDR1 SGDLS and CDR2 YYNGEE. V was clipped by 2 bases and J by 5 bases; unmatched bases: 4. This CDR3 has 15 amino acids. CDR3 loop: CASSVAGQGDNEQFF. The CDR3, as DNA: TGTGCCAGCAGCGTTGCCGGACAGGGGGACAATGAGCAGTTCTTC. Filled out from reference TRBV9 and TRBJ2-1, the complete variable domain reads DSGVTQTPKHLITATGQRVTLRCSPRSGDLSVYWYQQSLDQGLQFLIQYYNGEERAKGNILERFSAQQFPDLHSELNLSSLELGDSALYFCASSVAGQGDNEQFFGPGTRLTVL.

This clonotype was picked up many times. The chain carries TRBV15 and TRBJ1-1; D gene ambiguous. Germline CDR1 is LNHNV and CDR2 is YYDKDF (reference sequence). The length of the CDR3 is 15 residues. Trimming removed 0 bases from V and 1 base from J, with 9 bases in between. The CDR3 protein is CATSREGSGNTEAFF. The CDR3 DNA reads TGTGCCACCAGCAGAGAGGGGTCTGGGAACACTGAAGCTTTCTTT.

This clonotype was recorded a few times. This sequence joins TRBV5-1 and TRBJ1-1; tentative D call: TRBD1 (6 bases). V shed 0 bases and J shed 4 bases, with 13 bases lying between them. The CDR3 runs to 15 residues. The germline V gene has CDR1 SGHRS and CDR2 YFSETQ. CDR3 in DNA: TGCGCCAGCAGCTTGGAGGGGGGTAGGACCACTGAAGCTTTCTTT. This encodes CASSLEGGRTTEAFF. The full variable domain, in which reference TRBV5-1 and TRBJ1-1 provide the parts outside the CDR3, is KAGVTQTPRYLIKTRGQQVTLSCSPISGHRSVSWYQQTPGQGLQFLFEYFSETQRNKGNFPGRFSGRQFSNSRSEMNVSTLELGDSALYLCASSLEGGRTTEAFFGQGTRLTVV.

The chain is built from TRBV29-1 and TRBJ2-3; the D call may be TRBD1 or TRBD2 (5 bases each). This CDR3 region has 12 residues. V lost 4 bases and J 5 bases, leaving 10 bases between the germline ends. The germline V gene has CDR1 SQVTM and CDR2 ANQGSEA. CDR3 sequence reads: CSVVGGEDTQYF. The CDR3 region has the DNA TGCAGCGTTGTTGGGGGTGAAGATACGCAGTATTTT.

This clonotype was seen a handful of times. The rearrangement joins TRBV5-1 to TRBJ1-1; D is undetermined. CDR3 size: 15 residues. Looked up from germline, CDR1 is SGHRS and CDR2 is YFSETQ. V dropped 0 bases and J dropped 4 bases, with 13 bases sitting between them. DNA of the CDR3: TGCGCCAGCAGCTTGGGGTGGACCTCAAGCACTGAAGCTTTCTTT. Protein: CASSLGWTSSTEAFF.

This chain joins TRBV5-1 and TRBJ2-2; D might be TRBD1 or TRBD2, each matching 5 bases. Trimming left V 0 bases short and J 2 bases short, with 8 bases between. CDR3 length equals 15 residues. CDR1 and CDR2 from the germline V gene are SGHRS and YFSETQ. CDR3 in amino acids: CASSLGDPNTGELFF. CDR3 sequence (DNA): TGCGCCAGCAGCTTGGGGGACCCTAACACCGGGGAGCTGTTTTTT.

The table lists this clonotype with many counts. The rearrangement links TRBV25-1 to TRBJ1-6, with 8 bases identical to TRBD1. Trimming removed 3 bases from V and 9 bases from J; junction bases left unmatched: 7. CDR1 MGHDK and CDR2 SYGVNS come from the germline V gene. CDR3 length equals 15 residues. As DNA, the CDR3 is TGTGCCAGCAGTGAGGGGGGACAGGAAACTTCACCCCTCCACTTT. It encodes CASSEGGQETSPLHF. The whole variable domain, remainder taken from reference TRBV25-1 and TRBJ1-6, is EADIYQTPRYLVIGTGKKITLECSQTMGHDKMYWYQQDPGMELHLIHYSYGVNSTEKGDLSSESTVSRIRTEHFPLTLESARPSHTSQYLCASSEGGQETSPLHFGNGTRLTVT.

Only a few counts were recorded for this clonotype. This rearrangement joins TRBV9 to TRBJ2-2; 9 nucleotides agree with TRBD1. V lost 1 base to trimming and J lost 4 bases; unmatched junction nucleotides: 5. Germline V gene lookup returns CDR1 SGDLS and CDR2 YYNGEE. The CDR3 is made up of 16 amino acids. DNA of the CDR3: TGTGCCAGCAGCGTACAACAGGGGGCGGTCACCGGGGAGCTGTTTTTT. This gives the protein CASSVQQGAVTGELFF.

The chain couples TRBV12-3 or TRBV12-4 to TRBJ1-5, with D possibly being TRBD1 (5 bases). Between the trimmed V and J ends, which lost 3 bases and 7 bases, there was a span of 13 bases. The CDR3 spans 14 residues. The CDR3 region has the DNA TGTGCCAGCAGTTTCGGGGAAGAGGGGCAGCCCCAGCATTTT. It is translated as CASSFGEEGQPQHF.

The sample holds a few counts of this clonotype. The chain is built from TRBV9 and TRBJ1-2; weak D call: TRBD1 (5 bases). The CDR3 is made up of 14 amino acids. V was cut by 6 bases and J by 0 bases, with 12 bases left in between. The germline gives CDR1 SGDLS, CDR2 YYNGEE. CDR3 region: CASTWDGANYGYTF. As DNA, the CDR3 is TGTGCCAGCACGTGGGACGGAGCTAACTATGGCTACACCTTC.

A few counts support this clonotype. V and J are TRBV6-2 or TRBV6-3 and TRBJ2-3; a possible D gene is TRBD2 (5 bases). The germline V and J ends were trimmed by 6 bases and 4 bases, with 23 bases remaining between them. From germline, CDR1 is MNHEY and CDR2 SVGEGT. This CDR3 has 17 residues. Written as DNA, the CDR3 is TGTGCCAGCAGCCCCGGGGAGACCGGGCGGGTTGCAGATACGCAGTATTTT. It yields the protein CASSPGETGRVADTQYF.

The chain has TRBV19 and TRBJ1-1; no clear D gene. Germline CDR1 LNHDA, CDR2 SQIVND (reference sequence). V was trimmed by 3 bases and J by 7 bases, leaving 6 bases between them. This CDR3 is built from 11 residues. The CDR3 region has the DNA TGTGCCAGTAGTATGGACTTTGAAGCTTTCTTT. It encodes CASSMDFEAFF.

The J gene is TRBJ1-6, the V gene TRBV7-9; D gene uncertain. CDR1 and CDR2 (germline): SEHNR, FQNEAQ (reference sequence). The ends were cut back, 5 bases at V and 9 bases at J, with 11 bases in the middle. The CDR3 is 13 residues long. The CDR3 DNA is TGTGCCAGCAGCCCCGACCGAGGTTCACCCCTCCACTTT. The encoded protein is CASSPDRGSPLHF.

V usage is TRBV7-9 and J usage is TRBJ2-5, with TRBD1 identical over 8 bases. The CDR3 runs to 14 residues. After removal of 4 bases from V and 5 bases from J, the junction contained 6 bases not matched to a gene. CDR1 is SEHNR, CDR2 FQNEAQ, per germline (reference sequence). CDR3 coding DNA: TGTGCCAGCAGCTGGACAGGGAGTAAGGAGACCCAGTACTTC. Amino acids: CASSWTGSKETQYF. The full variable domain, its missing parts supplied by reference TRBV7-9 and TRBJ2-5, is DTGVSQNPRHKITKRGQNVTFRCDPISEHNRLYWYRQTLGQGPEFLTYFQNEAQLEKSRLLSDRFSAERPKGSFSTLEIQRTEQGDSAMYLCASSWTGSKETQYFGPGTRLLVL.

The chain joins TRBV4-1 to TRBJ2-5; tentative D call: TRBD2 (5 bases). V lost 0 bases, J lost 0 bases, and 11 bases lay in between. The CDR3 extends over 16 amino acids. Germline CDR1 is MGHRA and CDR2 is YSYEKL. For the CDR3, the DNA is TGCGCCAGCAGCCAAGACTGCGGGTGGGACCAAGAGACCCAGTACTTC. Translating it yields CASSQDCGWDQETQYF.

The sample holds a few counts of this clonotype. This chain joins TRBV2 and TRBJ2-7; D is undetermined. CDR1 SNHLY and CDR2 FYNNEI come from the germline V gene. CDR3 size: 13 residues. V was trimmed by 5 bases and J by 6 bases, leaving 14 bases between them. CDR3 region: CASSRDPSGEQYV. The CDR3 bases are TGTGCCAGCAGTAGAGACCCATCGGGCGAGCAGTACGTC.

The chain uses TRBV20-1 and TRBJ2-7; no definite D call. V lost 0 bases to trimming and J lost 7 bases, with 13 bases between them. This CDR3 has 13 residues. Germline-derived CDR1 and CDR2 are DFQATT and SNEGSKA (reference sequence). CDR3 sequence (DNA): TGCAGTGCTAGAGATCCGGTAGCATTTGAGCAGTACTTC. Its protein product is CSARDPVAFEQYF.

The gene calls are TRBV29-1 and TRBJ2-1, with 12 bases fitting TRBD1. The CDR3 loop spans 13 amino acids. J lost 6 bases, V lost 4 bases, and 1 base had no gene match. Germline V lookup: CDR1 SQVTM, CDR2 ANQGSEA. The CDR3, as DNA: TGCAGCGTTGGGGACAGGGGGCTCAATGAGCAGTTCTTC. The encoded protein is CSVGDRGLNEQFF.

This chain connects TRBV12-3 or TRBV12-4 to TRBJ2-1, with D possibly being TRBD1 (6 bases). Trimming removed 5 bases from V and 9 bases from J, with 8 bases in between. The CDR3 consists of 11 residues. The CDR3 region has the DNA TGTGCCAGCAGTACAGGGTCTGAGCAGTTCTTC. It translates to CASSTGSEQFF.

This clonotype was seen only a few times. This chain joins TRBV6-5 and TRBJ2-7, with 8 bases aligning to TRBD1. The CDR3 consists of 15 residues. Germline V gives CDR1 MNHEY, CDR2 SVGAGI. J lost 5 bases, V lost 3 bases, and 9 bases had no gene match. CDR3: CASSYGWQGANEQYF. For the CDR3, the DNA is TGTGCCAGCAGTTATGGTTGGCAGGGGGCAAACGAGCAGTACTTC.

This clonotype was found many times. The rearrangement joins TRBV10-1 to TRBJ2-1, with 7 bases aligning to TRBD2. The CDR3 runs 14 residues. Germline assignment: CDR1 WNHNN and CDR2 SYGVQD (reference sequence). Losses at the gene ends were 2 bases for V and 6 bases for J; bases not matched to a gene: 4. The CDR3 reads CASSEAAGVNEQFF. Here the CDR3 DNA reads TGCGCCAGCAGTGAGGCCGCGGGGGTCAATGAGCAGTTCTTC.

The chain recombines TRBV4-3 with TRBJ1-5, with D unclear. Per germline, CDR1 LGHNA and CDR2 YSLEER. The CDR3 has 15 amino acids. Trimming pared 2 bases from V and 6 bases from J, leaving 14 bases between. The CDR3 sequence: CASSQQREGGQPQHF. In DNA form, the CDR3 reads TGCGCCAGCAGCCAACAGAGGGAGGGAGGTCAGCCCCAGCATTTT.

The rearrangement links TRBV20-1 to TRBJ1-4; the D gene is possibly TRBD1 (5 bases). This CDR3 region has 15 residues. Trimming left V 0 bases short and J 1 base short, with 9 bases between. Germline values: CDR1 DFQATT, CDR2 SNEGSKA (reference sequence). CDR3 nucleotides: TGCAGTGCTAGAGATGAAGGGGAAACTAATGAAAAACTGTTTTTT. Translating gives CSARDEGETNEKLFF.

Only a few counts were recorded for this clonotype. CDR3 nucleotides: TGTGCCAGCAGCTTAGGGTTAGCGGGGGACTACACAGATACGCAGTATTTT. Translated: CASSLGLAGDYTDTQYF. J is TRBJ2-3 and V is TRBV11-2, with 9 bases that match TRBD2. CDR3 size: 17 residues. The germline V gene has CDR1 SGHAT and CDR2 FQNNGV. Trimming cost V 1 base and J 2 bases; bases outside gene matches: 7.

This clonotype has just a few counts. The CDR3 loop reads CATSDVYGYTF. For the CDR3, the DNA is TGTGCCACCAGTGACGTCTATGGCTACACCTTC. The chain is built from TRBV24-1 and TRBJ1-2; no clear D gene. V lost 4 bases to trimming and J lost 4 bases, with 3 bases between them. There are 11 residues in the CDR3. Germline loops: CDR1 KGHDR, CDR2 SFDVKD.